These 17 T cell receptor beta chains were all obtained from the same sample, sequenced in a study of T cell responses to AZD1222 COVID-19 vaccine (dated by TCRdb to the early 2020s). This sample's time point label indicates: about 28 days (+/-7) after the second vaccine dose. The intended sense of this specimen's treatment or condition label: meningococcal conjugate vaccine given as trial control. The library was produced with the immunoSEQ multiplex PCR assay. TCRdb re-hosts the immuneACCESS table, in-frame sequences only. Its copies lack some clones; in the studies checked, an unresolved V gene accounts for under half of them, and the cause for the rest is not known. The sample has about 200,000 clones on record, about 94% of them singletons. 1.7% of the sample is in the top ten clones. The source was peripheral blood, collected 28 days after the second dose of the MenACWY control vaccine. The receptors stem from an adult who received the MenACWY meningococcal vaccine as a control.

The chain links TRBV30 to TRBJ1-5; D remains unclear. The V end was cut by 1 base, the J end by 4 bases, with 11 bases between. The CDR3 length is 14 residues. CDR1 and CDR2 from the germline V gene are GTSNPN and SVGIG (reference sequence). The CDR3 loop is CAWSANYGNQPQHF. CDR3 sequence (DNA): TGTGCCTGGAGTGCCAATTACGGGAATCAGCCCCAGCATTTT.

The genes are TRBV19 and TRBJ2-2, with 9 bases that match TRBD1. J lost 4 bases, V lost 2 bases, and 5 bases had no gene match. The CDR3 length is 16 residues. Germline lookup yields CDR1 LNHDA and CDR2 SQIVND (reference sequence). CDR3 amino acids: CASSIRGQGSTGELFF. Here the CDR3 DNA reads TGTGCCAGTAGTATAAGGGGACAGGGCAGCACCGGGGAGCTGTTTTTT.

V is TRBV5-1 and J is TRBJ2-3, with D unresolved. This CDR3 region has 14 residues. Trimming removed 1 base from V and 3 bases from J, with 9 bases in between. Germline CDR1 and CDR2: SGHRS and YFSETQ. This chain's CDR3 is CASSLSRVTDTQYF. The CDR3 bases are TGCGCCAGCAGCTTGAGTCGGGTAACAGATACGCAGTATTTT. The whole variable domain, remainder taken from reference TRBV5-1 and TRBJ2-3, is KAGVTQTPRYLIKTRGQQVTLSCSPISGHRSVSWYQQTPGQGLQFLFEYFSETQRNKGNFPGRFSGRQFSNSRSEMNVSTLELGDSALYLCASSLSRVTDTQYFGPGTRLTVL.

V and J are TRBV3-1 (or the pseudogene TRBV3-2) and TRBJ2-3, with 8 bases matching TRBD1. J gave up 1 base and V 1 base, and 7 bases lay outside the gene matches. This CDR3 comprises 17 residues. Germline V CDR1 and CDR2: LGHDT, YNNKEL (reference sequence). CDR3 loop: CASSQGTGSGGTDTQYF. In DNA, the CDR3 is TGTGCCAGCAGCCAAGGGACAGGGAGTGGCGGCACAGATACGCAGTATTTT.

The chain links TRBV6-5 to TRBJ1-4; the D is unclear. Per the germline V gene, CDR1 is MNHEY and CDR2 is SVGAGI. Trimming shortened V by 7 bases and J by 9 bases, and 9 bases separated the two germline ends. The CDR3 is made up of 11 amino acids. CDR3 DNA: TGTGCCAGCATTGGTAACCAAAAACTGTTTTTT. It yields the protein CASIGNQKLFF.

This clone was observed a single time. The CDR3, as DNA: TGTGCCAGCATGGGCGGCGGGAGGACTAACACCGGGGAGCTGTTTTTT. Protein: CASMGGGRTNTGELFF. The gene calls are TRBV9 and TRBJ2-2, with TRBD2 matching over 8 bases. J gave up 2 bases and V 6 bases, and 9 bases lay outside the gene matches. CDR3 length: 16 residues. From germline, CDR1 is SGDLS and CDR2 YYNGEE. Looking up the rest from reference TRBV9 and TRBJ2-2 gives the full variable domain: DSGVTQTPKHLITATGQRVTLRCSPRSGDLSVYWYQQSLDQGLQFLIQYYNGEERAKGNILERFSAQQFPDLHSELNLSSLELGDSALYFCASMGGGRTNTGELFFGEGSRLTVL.

This clone was counted a single time. This chain links TRBV6-5 with TRBJ2-5, with a weak D call TRBD1 (5 bases). The CDR3 totals 15 residues. Germline CDR1 is MNHEY and CDR2 is SVGAGI. The V and J ends lost 0 bases and 1 base respectively, with 9 bases between them. CDR3 nucleotide sequence: TGTGCCAGCAGTTACTCGGCCCAGGGCCAAGAGACCCAGTACTTC. It translates to CASSYSAQGQETQYF.

The rearrangement joins TRBV14 to TRBJ1-1; a possible D gene is TRBD1 (6 bases). CDR1 is SGHDN and CDR2 is FVKESK in the germline V gene. The CDR3 is 15 residues long. V was trimmed by 5 bases and J by 5 bases, leaving 18 bases between them. In nucleotides, the CDR3 is TGTGCCAGCAGCACAAACCGGGACATAGGGACTGAAGCTTTCTTT. Protein sequence: CASSTNRDIGTEAFF.

V is TRBV11-3 and J is TRBJ2-2; D is ambiguous. The CDR3 is made up of 13 amino acids. The V gene lost 7 bases and the J gene lost 3 bases, with 9 bases spanning the gap. Germline assignment: CDR1 SGHNT and CDR2 YENEEA. As DNA, the CDR3 is TGTGCCAGCAAAACCAAGGACACCGGGGAGCTGTTTTTT. Protein: CASKTKDTGELFF.

This clone was observed a handful of times. An end of the junction differs from the germline gene, which may be a read error. V usage is TRBV5-1 and J usage is TRBJ2-7; no definite D call. The germline CDR1 and CDR2 sequences are SGHRS and YFSETQ. The CDR3 is 11 residues long. The DNA for the CDR3 is TGCGCCAGCAGCCGCCCGCCGGTAAGAGACTTC. This sequence encodes CASSRPPVRDF.

The V call is TRBV19, the J call TRBJ1-5; D gene unclear. Germline-derived CDR1 and CDR2 are LNHDA and SQIVND (reference sequence). V was trimmed by 3 bases and J by 4 bases, leaving 10 bases between them. This CDR3 has 14 amino acids. This CDR3 reads CASSISPLNQPQHF. The CDR3 DNA reads TGTGCCAGTAGTATTAGTCCGTTAAATCAGCCCCAGCATTTT.

This clone showed up just once. This chain links TRBV9 with TRBJ2-2; D unresolved. The CDR3 is 14 amino acids. Trimming stripped 0 bases from V and 6 bases from J, with 9 bases between. Germline V CDR1 and CDR2: SGDLS, YYNGEE. CDR3 DNA sequence: TGTGCCAGCAGCGTAGTGGGTTCCGCCGGGGAGCTGTTTTTT. Amino acid sequence: CASSVVGSAGELFF.

This CDR3 reads CASSLVGGRPLSSADTQYF. Here the CDR3 DNA reads TGTGCCAGCAGCTTAGTTGGGGGGCGGCCCCTGTCTAGCGCAGATACGCAGTATTTT. The rearrangement uses TRBV7-8 and TRBJ2-3; TRBD1 or TRBD2 may be the D gene (6 bases each). This CDR3 contains 19 residues. The V end lost 1 base, the J end lost 4 bases, and 24 bases lay between the germline ends. Germline CDR1 is SGHVS and CDR2 is FQNEAQ.

This clone was counted between two and nine times. The V and J genes are TRBV19 and TRBJ1-5; D is unclear. The CDR3 extends over 14 amino acids. V dropped 2 bases and J dropped 5 bases, with 10 bases sitting between them. Germline V gives CDR1 LNHDA, CDR2 SQIVND (reference sequence). CDR3 loop: CASSIIGRDQPQHF. The CDR3 bases are TGTGCCAGTAGTATAATCGGGCGGGATCAGCCCCAGCATTTT.

This clone was found once. CDR3 nucleotide sequence: TGTGCCAGCAGTGAAGCGATAGCCGGGACAGTGGCCTACGAGCAGTACTTC. It specifies CASSEAIAGTVAYEQYF. The gene calls are TRBV6-1 and TRBJ2-7; TRBD1 matches 7 bases. V trimming: 0 bases; J trimming: 2 bases; junction bases outside the gene matches: 10. Germline assignment: CDR1 MNHNS and CDR2 SASEGT. This CDR3 contains 17 residues.

V and J are TRBV11-2 and TRBJ2-2; tentative D call: TRBD2 (6 bases). The CDR3 covers 16 residues. From germline, CDR1 is SGHAT and CDR2 FQNNGV. V lost 4 bases, J lost 4 bases, and 16 bases lay in between. The CDR3 region is CASSSTLGEVTGELFF. DNA for the CDR3: TGTGCCAGCAGCTCTACGCTCGGGGAGGTCACCGGGGAGCTGTTTTTT.

The chain recombines TRBV9 with TRBJ1-2; D ambiguous. The length of the CDR3 is 11 residues. Trimming removed 3 bases from V and 8 bases from J, with 8 bases in between. Germline V gives CDR1 SGDLS, CDR2 YYNGEE. The CDR3 nucleotides are TGTGCCAGCAGCGCTCGTATGGGCTACACCTTC. Translating it yields CASSARMGYTF.